The 4 T cell receptor beta chains reported below all come from one sample, sequenced in a study of T cell responses to AZD1222 COVID-19 vaccine. The protocol was immunoSEQ multiplex PCR, while the TCRdb copy is restricted to in-frame clones and leaves out a portion. The top ten clones hold roughly 7.4% of a sample with 100,000 to 150,000 clones, roughly 85% of them seen once. Sequencing was performed on peripheral blood, taken on day 0 of AZD1222 vaccination. The receptors were sampled from an adult in good health.

This chain joins TRBV29-1 and TRBJ2-1; a possible D gene is TRBD2 (6 bases). The CDR3 runs to 14 residues. V shed 8 bases and J shed 7 bases, with 21 bases lying between them. CDR1 and CDR2 from the germline V gene are SQVTM and ANQGSEA. The CDR3 sequence is CSSTSSAGRNEQFF. The DNA of the CDR3 is TGCAGCTCAACATCTAGCGCGGGCAGGAATGAGCAGTTCTTC.

The CDR3 region has the DNA TGTGCCAGCAGTAGACAGGGAACGGGCACTGAAGCTTTCTTT. Translation gives CASSRQGTGTEAFF. This chain links TRBV6-5 with TRBJ1-1; 7 bases map to TRBD1. V lost 5 bases to trimming and J lost 4 bases; unmatched junction nucleotides: 7. Germline V CDR1 and CDR2: MNHEY, SVGAGI. The CDR3 sequence is 14 residues long.

This rearrangement joins TRBV28 to TRBJ1-2; TRBD1 matches 10 bases. The V gene's germline CDR1 is MDHEN and CDR2 SYDVKM. The CDR3 totals 14 residues. Losses at the gene ends were 6 bases for V and 10 bases for J; bases not matched to a gene: 11. The CDR3 nucleotides read TGTGCCAGCAGCCCAATCCGGGACAGGGGTGTCTACACCTTC. Translating it yields CASSPIRDRGVYTF.

The count of this clone is one. The CDR3 DNA is TGTGCCAGCAGCTTAGGGACAGGGGACATTCAGTACTTC. The encoded protein is CASSLGTGDIQYF. The chain uses TRBV7-2 and TRBJ2-4, with TRBD1 identical over 9 bases. From germline, CDR1 is SGHTA and CDR2 FQGNSA. V was clipped by 1 base and J by 8 bases; unmatched bases: 0. The CDR3 extends over 13 amino acids.